These 10 T cell receptor beta chains originate from one sample sequenced in a study of Graves' ophthalmopathy and Graves' hyperthyroidism. Amplified TCR beta CDR3 regions were obtained using RNA transcripts as template. A first-round RT-PCR used HTBI primers, followed by a second-round multiplex PCR. TCRdb used MiXCR to reprocess the multiplex PCR reads, holding one entry per CDR3 protein. The table records around 470,000 distinct CDR3 sequences, around 15% of them present only once. Sequencing input: blood. The receptors here all came from a woman in her twenties or thirties with Graves' ophthalmopathy.

In this sample, this clonotype turned up many times. This chain links TRBV28 with TRBJ2-7; D unclear. Germline V gene data show CDR1 as MDHEN and CDR2 as SYDVKM. CDR3 length equals 12 residues. Trimming shortened V by 6 bases and J by 6 bases, and 12 bases separated the two germline ends. This CDR3 reads CASSYNRREQYF. DNA for the CDR3: TGTGCCAGCAGCTACAATCGGCGCGAGCAGTACTTC. The whole variable domain, filled in from reference TRBV28 and TRBJ2-7, reads DVKVTQSSRYLVKRTGEKVFLECVQDMDHENMFWYRQDPGLGLRLIYFSYDVKMKEKGDIPEGYSVSREKKERFSLILESASTNQTSMYLCASSYNRREQYFGPGTRLTVT.

The J gene is TRBJ1-1, the V gene TRBV6-1; D is undetermined. The CDR3 is 16 residues long. Germline V gene lookup returns CDR1 MNHNS and CDR2 SASEGT. V shed 7 bases and J shed 0 bases, with 18 bases lying between them. CDR3 nucleotides: TGTGCCAGCATACTTCAAGGAGGAGGCTTGAACACTGAAGCTTTCTTT. Protein: CASILQGGGLNTEAFF.

This clonotype came up many times. Here the CDR3 reads CASSLGDRRGVGQPQHF. As DNA, the CDR3 is TGTGCCAGCAGTTTAGGGGACAGGCGCGGGGTCGGTCAGCCCCAGCATTTT. This sequence joins TRBV28 and TRBJ1-5, with 8 bases lining up with TRBD1. Trimming removed 2 bases from V and 6 bases from J; junction bases left unmatched: 12. Germline CDR1 and CDR2: MDHEN and SYDVKM. The CDR3 covers 17 residues.

This clonotype was counted many times. The V gene is TRBV28, the J gene TRBJ1-2, with 7 bases fitting TRBD1. The CDR3 runs 14 residues. The germline gives CDR1 MDHEN, CDR2 SYDVKM. V dropped 5 bases and J dropped 2; count of bases not matched to a gene: 5. CDR3 region: CASSRQQGNYGYTF. The CDR3 region has the DNA TGTGCCAGCAGTCGCCAACAGGGGAACTATGGCTACACCTTC.

This clonotype was observed at least ten times. J is TRBJ1-5 and V is TRBV6-1, with D possibly being TRBD1 (6 bases). V shed 8 bases and J shed 1 base, with 12 bases lying between them. This CDR3 is built from 14 residues. Germline V gene lookup returns CDR1 MNHNS and CDR2 SASEGT. The CDR3 protein is CASGTGISNQPQHF. For the CDR3, the DNA is TGTGCCAGCGGTACAGGGATAAGCAATCAGCCCCAGCATTTT.

This clonotype was seen many times. The chain carries TRBV28 and TRBJ2-5, with TRBD2 matching 11 bases. V was clipped by 8 bases and J by 5 bases; unmatched bases: 10. Germline V gene lookup returns CDR1 MDHEN and CDR2 SYDVKM. The CDR3 consists of 15 residues. The CDR3 coding sequence is TGTGCCAGCTCAACTCCTAGCGGGAGGACGGAGACCCAGTACTTC. This encodes CASSTPSGRTETQYF.

This clonotype appeared many times. The J gene is TRBJ1-2, the V gene TRBV28; no reliable D call. V was shortened by 2 bases and J by 4 bases, with 11 bases between the two germline ends. This CDR3 comprises 14 residues. In germline, CDR1 is MDHEN, CDR2 SYDVKM. The CDR3 protein is CASSLVTAGYGYTF. The CDR3 DNA reads as TGTGCCAGCAGTTTAGTCACCGCAGGCTATGGCTACACCTTC.

This clonotype was found many times. The gene calls are TRBV6-1 and TRBJ2-2; weak D call: TRBD1 (5 bases). V was clipped by 5 bases and J by 6 bases, with 10 bases between them. From germline, CDR1 is MNHNS and CDR2 SASEGT. The CDR3 length is 13 residues. CDR3 DNA sequence: TGTGCCAGCAGTCCTCAGGGCCCCGGGGAGCTGTTTTTT. This codes for CASSPQGPGELFF.

This clonotype was seen at least ten times. The rearrangement uses TRBV2 and TRBJ2-7; 10 bases map to TRBD2. The V gene's germline CDR1 is SNHLY and CDR2 FYNNEI. The CDR3 covers 14 residues. V lost 7 bases and J lost 4; bases outside the gene matches: 7. CDR3 residues: CASNLAGGWYEQYF. In DNA, the CDR3 is TGTGCCAGCAACTTAGCGGGGGGTTGGTACGAGCAGTACTTC.

The V and J genes are TRBV24-1 and TRBJ1-1; D gene uncertain. Germline V gene lookup returns CDR1 KGHDR and CDR2 SFDVKD. Trimming pared 5 bases from V and 4 bases from J, leaving 10 bases between. The CDR3 is 13 amino acids. CDR3 sequence reads: CATSGWEGTEAFF. The CDR3, as DNA: TGTGCCACCAGTGGTTGGGAGGGCACTGAAGCTTTCTTT.